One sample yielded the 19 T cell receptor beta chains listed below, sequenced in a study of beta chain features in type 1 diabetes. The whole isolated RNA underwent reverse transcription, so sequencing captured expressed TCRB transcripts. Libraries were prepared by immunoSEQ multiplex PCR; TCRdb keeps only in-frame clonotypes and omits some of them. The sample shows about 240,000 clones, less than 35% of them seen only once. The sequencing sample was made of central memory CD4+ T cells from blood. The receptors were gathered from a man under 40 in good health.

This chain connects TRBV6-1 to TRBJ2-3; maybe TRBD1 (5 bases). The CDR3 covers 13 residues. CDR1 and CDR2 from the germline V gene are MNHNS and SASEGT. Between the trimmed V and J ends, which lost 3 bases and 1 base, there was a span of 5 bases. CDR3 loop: CASSDRGTDTQYF. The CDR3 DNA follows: TGTGCCAGCAGTGACAGGGGCACAGATACGCAGTATTTT.

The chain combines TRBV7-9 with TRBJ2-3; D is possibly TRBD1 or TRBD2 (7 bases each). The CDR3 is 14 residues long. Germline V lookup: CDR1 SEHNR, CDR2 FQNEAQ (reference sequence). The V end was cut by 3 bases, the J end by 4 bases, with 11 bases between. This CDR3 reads CASSLTGRADTQYF. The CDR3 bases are TGTGCCAGCAGCTTGACAGGGAGGGCAGATACGCAGTATTTT.

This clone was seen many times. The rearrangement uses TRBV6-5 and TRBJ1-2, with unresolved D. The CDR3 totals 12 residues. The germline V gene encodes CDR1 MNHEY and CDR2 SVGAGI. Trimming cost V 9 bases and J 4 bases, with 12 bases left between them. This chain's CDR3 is CASGGGGYGYTF. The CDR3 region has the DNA TGTGCCAGTGGCGGTGGTGGCTATGGCTACACCTTC.

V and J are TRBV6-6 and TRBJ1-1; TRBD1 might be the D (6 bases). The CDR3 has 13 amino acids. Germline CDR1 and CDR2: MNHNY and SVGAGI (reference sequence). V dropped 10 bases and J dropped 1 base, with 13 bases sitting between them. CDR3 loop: CATQGQRNTEAFF. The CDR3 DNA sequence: TGTGCCACCCAAGGACAGCGGAACACTGAAGCTTTCTTT.

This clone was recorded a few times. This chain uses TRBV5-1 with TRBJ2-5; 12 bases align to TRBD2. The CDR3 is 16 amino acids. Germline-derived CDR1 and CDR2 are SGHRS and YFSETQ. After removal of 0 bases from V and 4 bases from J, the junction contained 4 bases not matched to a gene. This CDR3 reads CASSLAGTSGSETQYF. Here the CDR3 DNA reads TGCGCCAGCAGCTTGGCCGGGACTAGCGGGTCAGAGACCCAGTACTTC.

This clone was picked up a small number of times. CDR3 loop: CASRPTGNTEAFF. Here the CDR3 DNA reads TGCGCCAGCAGACCTACGGGGAACACTGAAGCTTTCTTT. The chain uses TRBV5-1 and TRBJ1-1; D gene unclear. Germline V gives CDR1 SGHRS, CDR2 YFSETQ. The CDR3 extends over 13 amino acids. V lost 5 bases, J lost 1 base, and 9 bases lay in between.

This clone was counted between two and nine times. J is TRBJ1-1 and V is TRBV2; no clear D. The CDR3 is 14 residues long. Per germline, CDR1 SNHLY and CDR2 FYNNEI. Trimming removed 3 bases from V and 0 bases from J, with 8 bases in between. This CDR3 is CASSEFHVNTEAFF. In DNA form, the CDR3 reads TGTGCCAGCAGTGAGTTTCACGTGAACACTGAAGCTTTCTTT. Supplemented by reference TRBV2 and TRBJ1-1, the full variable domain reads EPEVTQTPSHQVTQMGQEVILRCVPISNHLYFYWYRQILGQKVEFLVSFYNNEISEKSEIFDDQFSVERPDGSNFTLKIRSTKLEDSAMYFCASSEFHVNTEAFFGQGTRLTVV.

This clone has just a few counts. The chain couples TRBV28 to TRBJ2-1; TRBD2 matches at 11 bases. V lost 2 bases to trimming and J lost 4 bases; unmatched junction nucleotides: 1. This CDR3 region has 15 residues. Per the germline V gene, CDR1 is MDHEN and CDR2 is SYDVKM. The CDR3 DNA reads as TGTGCCAGCAGTTTACTAGCGGGAGGTTACAATGAGCAGTTCTTC. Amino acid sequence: CASSLLAGGYNEQFF.

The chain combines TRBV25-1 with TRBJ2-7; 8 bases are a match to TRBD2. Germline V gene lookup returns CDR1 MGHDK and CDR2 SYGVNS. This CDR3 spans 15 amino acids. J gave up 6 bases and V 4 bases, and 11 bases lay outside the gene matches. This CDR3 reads CASSGPGLGRSEQYF. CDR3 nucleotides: TGTGCCAGCAGTGGACCGGGACTAGGTCGCTCCGAGCAGTACTTC.

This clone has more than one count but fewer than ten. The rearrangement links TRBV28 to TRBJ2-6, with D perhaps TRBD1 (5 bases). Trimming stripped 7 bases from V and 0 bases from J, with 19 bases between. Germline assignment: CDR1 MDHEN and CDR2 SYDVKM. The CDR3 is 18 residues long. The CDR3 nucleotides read TGTGCCAGCAAGGCTTGGACACTACTTGACTCTGGGGCCAACGTCCTGACTTTC. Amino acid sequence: CASKAWTLLDSGANVLTF.

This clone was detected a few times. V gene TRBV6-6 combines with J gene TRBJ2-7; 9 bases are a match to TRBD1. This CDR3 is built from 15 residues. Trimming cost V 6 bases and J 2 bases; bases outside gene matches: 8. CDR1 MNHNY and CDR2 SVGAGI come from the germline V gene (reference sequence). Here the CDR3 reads CASSPGQGPTYEQYF. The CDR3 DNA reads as TGTGCCAGCAGCCCCGGACAGGGGCCAACCTACGAGCAGTACTTC.

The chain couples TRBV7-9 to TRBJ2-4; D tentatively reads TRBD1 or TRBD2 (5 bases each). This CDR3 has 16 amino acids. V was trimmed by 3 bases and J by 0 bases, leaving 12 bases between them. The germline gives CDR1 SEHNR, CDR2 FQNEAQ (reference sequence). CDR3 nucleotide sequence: TGTGCCAGCAGCTTTATCCCTGGGGGAGCCAAAAACATTCAGTACTTC. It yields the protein CASSFIPGGAKNIQYF.

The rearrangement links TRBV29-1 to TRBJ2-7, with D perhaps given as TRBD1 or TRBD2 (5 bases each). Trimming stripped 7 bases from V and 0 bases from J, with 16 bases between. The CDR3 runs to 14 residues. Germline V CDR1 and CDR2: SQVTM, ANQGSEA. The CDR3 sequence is CSASGPASSYEQYF. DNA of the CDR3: TGCAGCGCCTCGGGACCGGCGAGCTCCTACGAGCAGTACTTC.

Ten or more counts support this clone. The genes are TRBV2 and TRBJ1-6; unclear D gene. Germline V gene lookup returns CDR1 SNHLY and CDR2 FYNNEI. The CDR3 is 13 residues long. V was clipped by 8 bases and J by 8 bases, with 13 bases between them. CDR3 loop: CASDGERDSPLHF. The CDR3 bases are TGTGCCAGCGACGGGGAGAGGGATTCACCCCTCCACTTT.

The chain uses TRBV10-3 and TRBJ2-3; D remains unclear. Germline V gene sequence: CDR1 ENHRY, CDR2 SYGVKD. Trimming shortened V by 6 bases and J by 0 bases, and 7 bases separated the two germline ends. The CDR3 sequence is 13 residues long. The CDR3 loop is CAIRTVSTDTQYF. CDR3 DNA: TGTGCCATCAGGACGGTTAGCACAGATACGCAGTATTTT.

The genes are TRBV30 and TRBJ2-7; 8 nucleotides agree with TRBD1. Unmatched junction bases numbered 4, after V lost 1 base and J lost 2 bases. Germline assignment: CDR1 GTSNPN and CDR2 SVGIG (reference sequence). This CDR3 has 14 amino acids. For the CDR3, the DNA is TGTGCCTGGAGTGACAGGGGGTTGGCCTACGAGCAGTACTTC. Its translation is CAWSDRGLAYEQYF.

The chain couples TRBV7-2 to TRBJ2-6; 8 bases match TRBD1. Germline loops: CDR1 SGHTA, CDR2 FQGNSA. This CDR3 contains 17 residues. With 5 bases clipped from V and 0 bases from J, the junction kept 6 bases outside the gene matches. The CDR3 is CASSPTGVSSGANVLTF. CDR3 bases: TGTGCCAGCAGCCCGACAGGGGTGAGCTCTGGGGCCAACGTCCTGACTTTC.

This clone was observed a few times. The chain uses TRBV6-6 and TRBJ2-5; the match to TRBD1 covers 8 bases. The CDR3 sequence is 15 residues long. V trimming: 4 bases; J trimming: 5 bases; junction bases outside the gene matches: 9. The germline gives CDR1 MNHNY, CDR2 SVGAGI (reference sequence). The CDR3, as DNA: TGTGCCAGCAGTTTCCCGAGGACAGGGCGGGAGACCCAGTACTTC. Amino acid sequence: CASSFPRTGRETQYF.

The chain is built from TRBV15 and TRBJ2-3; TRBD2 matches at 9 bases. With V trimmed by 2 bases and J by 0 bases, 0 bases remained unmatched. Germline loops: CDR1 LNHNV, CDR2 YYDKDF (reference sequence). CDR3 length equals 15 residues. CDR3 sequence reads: CATSRLAGSTDTQYF. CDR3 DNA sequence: TGTGCCACCAGCAGACTAGCGGGAAGCACAGATACGCAGTATTTT.